This T cell receptor (beta chain) derives from a study of blood T cells in healthy people across ages. Whole-study context: About one barcoded beta molecule was captured per two T cells (by template switching).

PBMCs numbering at least 7 million were isolated per sample. Every sample gave at least 5 micrograms of total RNA when it was extracted. With a J-beta primer mix and a sample-barcoded 5' primer, a second PCR ran about 7 to 12 cycles. Tags on each cDNA molecule came from a template-switch adaptor with 12 random nucleotides. MiXCR, run by TCRdb on the 5' RACE reads, gives a single entry per CDR3 protein. In the table there are 380,000 or so distinct CDR3 sequences, 45% to 60% of which are singletons. CDR3 length: 16 amino acids. V lost 4 bases, J lost 1 base, and 0 bases stayed unmatched. The germline CDR1 and CDR2 sequences are SGHTA and FQGTGA.

This TCR was recovered from a man between 60 and 75 years old in good health. The chain uses TRBV7-3 and TRBJ2-2; 13 bases line up with TRBD2. The sequencing input was blood. CDR3 sequence reads: CASSWTSGRNTGELFF. The CDR3 coding sequence is TGTGCCAGCAGCTGGACTAGCGGGAGGAACACCGGGGAGCTGTTTTTT.